This TCR beta chain was sequenced during a study of cytomegalovirus exposure and HLA in healthy donors. Both 60 Vbeta primers and 13 Jbeta primers went into the PCR. Sequencing used immunoSEQ multiplex PCR; TCRdb keeps in-frame clones, though not all of them. The table lists about 150,000 clones, 80% of them singletons. The junction had 14 bases not matched to a gene; V was cut back by 7 bases and J by 8 bases. This CDR3 has 15 amino acids. Germline CDR1 SGHTA, CDR2 FQGNSA. The source is a young man in good health. The rearrangement joins TRBV7-2 to TRBJ2-1; 7 nucleotides line up with TRBD1. Material for sequencing was PBMCs. CDR3 DNA: TGTGCCAGCACCACCCCGGCGACAGGGTTCGATGAGCAGTTCTTC. Translation: CASTTPATGFDEQFF. Variable domain in full (rest from reference TRBV7-2 and TRBJ2-1): GAGVSQSPSNKVTEKGKDVELRCDPISGHTALYWYRQSLGQGLEFLIYFQGNSAPDKSGLPSDRFSAERTGGSVSTLTIQRTQQEDSAVYLCASTTPATGFDEQFFGPGTRLTVL.